This T cell receptor (beta chain) was sequenced in a study of blood T cell repertoires in COVID-19. Study-wide background: Researchers got acute and convalescent COVID-19 samples from the United States, Italy and Spain. T cells, B-cell-depleted T cells, or PBMCs provided the cDNA or gDNA that served as material.

Germline loops: CDR1 SGHNT, CDR2 YYREEE (reference sequence). The CDR3 extends over 14 amino acids. V lost 2 bases and J lost 10, with 15 bases in between. Authors' analysis steps: Amplifying reference gene primers gave estimates of nucleated cell counts. Profiled with immunoSEQ multiplex PCR; TCRdb holds only in-frame clones, not every one. V and J calls and clone size are given by that table; D and trimming were obtained from the DNA. The sample lists fewer than 200,000 clones; 80% to 90% were seen once. The chain couples TRBV5-4 to TRBJ1-4, with D possibly being TRBD1 (5 bases). Sequenced material: peripheral blood. The TCR originated in a man between 18 and 29 years old who had recovered from COVID-19. The CDR3 sequence is CASSLPTESGKLFF. The CDR3 DNA follows: TGTGCCAGCAGCTTACCGACAGAATCCGGAAAACTGTTTTTT.